This TCR beta chain came from a study of shared clonotypes between healthy human individuals. DNA at 200 ng, approximately 30,000 T cell genomes, went into sorted-subset replicate PCRs. TCRdb keeps only in-frame clones here, not all; method: immunoSEQ multiplex PCR. Of millions of clones in the sample, about 92% were seen once. Subsets obtained from CD4+ cells comprised CD45RA+ naive and CD45RA-negative memory cells. The germline gives CDR1 SEHNR, CDR2 FQNEAQ (reference sequence). The V gene lost 5 bases and the J gene lost 1 base, with 8 bases spanning the gap. The CDR3 runs to 14 residues. Whole-study findings and limits: Some naive CD4 clonotypes, 4% to 6%, turned up in common across several donors.

For this clone: Its antigen is currently unknown. Within the sample, other DNA sequences also encode this same CDR3.

The sequence was collected from a man aged 18 to 29 in good health. Some clones in this sample may be carry-over from other donors' samples. Material for sequencing was naive CD4+ T cells from PBMCs. The subset is: CD45RA+ positively selected. The gene calls are TRBV7-9 and TRBJ1-4; D uncertain. Here the CDR3 reads CASSLLGTNEKLFF. The CDR3 DNA is TGTGCCAGCAGCCTACTTGGAACTAATGAAAAACTGTTTTTT.